These T cell receptor beta chains were read from a single sample in a study of OX40 agonist ivuxolimab in advanced cancers. TCRdb's copy holds only in-frame clones and misses some; the assay was immunoSEQ multiplex PCR. The sample lists about 110,000 clones; 85% to 95% were seen once. This specimen consisted of CD4+ or CD8+ T cells sorted from blood, obtained in a trial of the OX40 agonist ivuxolimab. The receptors were gathered from an adult with an advanced solid tumor such as melanoma, head and neck, liver or kidney cancer. CDR3s include the opening cysteine and the closing phenylalanine or tryptophan. Each record gives: J gene, V gene, CDR3 protein.

TRBJ2-7 TRBV10-1 CASSAAGSDRLYF
TRBJ1-4 TRBV5-1 CASSLQGFNEKLFF
TRBJ1-1 TRBV5-1 CASSVGQKNTEAFF
TRBJ2-3 TRBV4-2 CASSPEGGRRTNPRTDTQYF
TRBJ1-2 TRBV27 CASRPSGTGGYTF
TRBJ2-5 TRBV19 CASSSGTSGGETQYF
TRBJ2-3 TRBV27 CASSATRGTSTDTQYF
TRBJ1-5 TRBV30 CAWSDRGWNQPQHF
TRBJ1-5 TRBV19 CASSIDLRQPQHF
TRBJ2-3 TRBV29-1 CSALTGLAGGTTQYF
TRBJ2-7 TRBV18 CASSPLDNTEQYF
TRBJ2-1 TRBV7-7 CASSLGTGPNEQFF
TRBJ1-4 TRBV7-9 CASSLVGGADEKLFF
TRBJ2-1 TRBV6-1 CASSDPGLAGGGEQFF
TRBJ2-2 TRBV18 CASSPRSGRDTGELFF
TRBJ1-4 TRBV6-6 CASTYRPGLNEKLFF
TRBJ2-3 TRBV7-8 CASSALESTDTQYF
TRBJ2-2 TRBV27 CASSLYPLRDTGELFF
TRBJ1-2 TRBV5-1 CASSMGQGGYGYTF
TRBJ2-3 TRBV5-4 CASSSGTASTDTQYF
TRBJ2-3 TRBV6-1 CASRGTGEGDTQYF
TRBJ2-7 TRBV10-3 CAISESQGIGEQYF
TRBJ1-6 TRBV30 CAWGGPSPLHF
TRBJ1-3 TRBV18 CASSPSSPGTDFLSGNTIYF
TRBJ2-3 TRBV4-1 CASSRERLAGASDTQYF
TRBJ2-7 TRBV6-1 CASSEAQGFSYEQYF
TRBJ1-6 TRBV5-1 CASSRDREVRGSPLHF
TRBJ2-5 TRBV6-5 CASSYPSGTQYF
TRBJ2-5 TRBV6-5 CASSGTPKETQYF
TRBJ1-1 TRBV5-4 CASTTVFEAGAGTEAFF
TRBJ1-2 TRBV30 CAWRRDGADYGYTF
TRBJ2-2 TRBV6-4 CASSVDRFGELFF
TRBJ1-5 TRBV30 CAWSVPGDNQPQHF
TRBJ1-2 TRBV6-1 CASSEGVGYTF
TRBJ2-5 TRBV27 CASSLFRGVETQYF
TRBJ2-7 TRBV30 CAWRSAGLQYF
TRBJ1-2 TRBV30 CAWSLGQGEYYGYTF
TRBJ2-7 TRBV7-9 CASSTGTGSREEYF
TRBJ2-1 TRBV19 CASRPQGYYNEQFF
TRBJ1-6 TRBV6-1 CASSVVSSSPLHF